This TCR beta chain was observed in a study of T cell responses to AZD1222 COVID-19 vaccine. Points from the study as a whole: Spike-specific TCRs gained breadth and depth after people received two AZD1222 doses.

Profiling relied on immunoSEQ multiplex PCR, and the TCRdb table lists in-frame clones only, not all of them. Found here are some 130,000 clones, 70% to 90% of them singletons; the top ten hold approximately 8%. This clone was seen only once. Its antigen is not known. From germline, CDR1 is MDHEN and CDR2 SYDVKM. The CDR3 runs to 15 residues. The V end was cut by 4 bases, the J end by 6 bases, with 17 bases between. Sequenced here: peripheral blood, sampled on day 0 of AZD1222 vaccination. This TCR derives from an adult in good health. The J gene is TRBJ2-3, the V gene TRBV28; TRBD2 might be the D (6 bases). CDR3 in amino acids: CASSSRRDGSDTQYF. The CDR3 DNA is TGTGCCAGCAGTTCTAGGAGGGACGGGTCCGATACGCAGTATTTT.